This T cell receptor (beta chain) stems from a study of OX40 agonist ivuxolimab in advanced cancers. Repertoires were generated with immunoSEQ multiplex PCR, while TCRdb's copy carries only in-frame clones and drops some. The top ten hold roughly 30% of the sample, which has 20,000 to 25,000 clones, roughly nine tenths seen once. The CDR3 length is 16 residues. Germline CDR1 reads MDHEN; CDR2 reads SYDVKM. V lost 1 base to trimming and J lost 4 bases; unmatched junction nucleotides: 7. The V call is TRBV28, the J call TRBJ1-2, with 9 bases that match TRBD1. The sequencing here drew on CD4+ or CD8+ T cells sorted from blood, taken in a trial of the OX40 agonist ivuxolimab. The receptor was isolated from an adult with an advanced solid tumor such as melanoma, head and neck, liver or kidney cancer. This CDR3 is CASSLYRTGDSYGYTF. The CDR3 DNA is TGTGCCAGCAGTTTATATCGGACAGGGGACTCCTATGGCTACACCTTC.